Described below is a single T cell receptor (beta chain) sequence and its context. The data originate from a study of T cell changes during pregnancy in multiple sclerosis. Unmatched junction bases numbered 5, after V lost 0 bases and J lost 2 bases. This CDR3 is 16 amino acids long. The V gene's germline CDR1 is SGHRS and CDR2 YFSETQ. Profiling relied on immunoSEQ multiplex PCR, and the TCRdb table lists in-frame clones only, not all of them. Here the sample spans around 120,000 clones, about 89% being singletons. This chain connects TRBV5-1 to TRBJ2-7; TRBD1 matches 10 bases. The sequencing here drew on peripheral blood, taken after pregnancy. This sequence originates from a female donor with multiple sclerosis, enrolled in a pregnancy study. The CDR3: CASSLGHGTGAYEQYF. In DNA, the CDR3 is TGCGCCAGCAGCTTGGGGCATGGGACAGGGGCCTACGAGCAGTACTTC.